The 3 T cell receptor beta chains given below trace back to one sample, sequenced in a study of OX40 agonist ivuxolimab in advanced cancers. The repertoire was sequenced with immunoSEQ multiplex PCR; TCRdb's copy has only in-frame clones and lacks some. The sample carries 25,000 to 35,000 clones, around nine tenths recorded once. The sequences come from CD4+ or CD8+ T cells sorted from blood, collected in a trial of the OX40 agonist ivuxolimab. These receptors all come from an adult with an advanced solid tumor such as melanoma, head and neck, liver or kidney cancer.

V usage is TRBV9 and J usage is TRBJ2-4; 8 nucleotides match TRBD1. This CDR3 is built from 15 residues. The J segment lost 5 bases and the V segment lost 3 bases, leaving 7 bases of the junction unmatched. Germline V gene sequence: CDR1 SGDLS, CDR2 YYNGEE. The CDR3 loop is CASSGRGPIENIQYF. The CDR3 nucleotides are TGTGCCAGCAGCGGCAGGGGGCCCATAGAAAACATTCAGTACTTC.

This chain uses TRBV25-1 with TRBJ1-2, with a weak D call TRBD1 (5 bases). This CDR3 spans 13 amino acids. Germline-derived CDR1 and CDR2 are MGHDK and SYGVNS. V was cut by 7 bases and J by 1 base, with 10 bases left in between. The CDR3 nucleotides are TGTGCCAGCATCGGGGCGAATAACTATGGCTACACCTTC. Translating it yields CASIGANNYGYTF.

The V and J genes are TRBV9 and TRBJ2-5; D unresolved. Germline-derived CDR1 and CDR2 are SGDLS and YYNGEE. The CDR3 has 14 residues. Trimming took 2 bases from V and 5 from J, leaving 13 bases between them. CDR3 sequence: CASSVGPDKETQYF. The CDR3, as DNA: TGTGCCAGCAGCGTTGGGCCTGACAAGGAGACCCAGTACTTC.